This paragraph covers one T cell receptor (beta chain) sequence. The sample originates from a study of cytomegalovirus exposure and HLA in healthy donors. PCR involved 60 Vbeta and 13 Jbeta primers. The authors' processing: Around 83 million unique TCR beta chains, 10 million to 14 million shared, were counted in a later analysis. The table came from immunoSEQ multiplex PCR; TCRdb's copy has only in-frame clones and leaves some out. That table furnishes V, J and clone size, whereas the DNA furnished D and trimming. The sample lists tens of thousands of clones, 70% occurring once. The germline gives CDR1 ENHRY, CDR2 SYGVKD. The CDR3 loop spans 13 amino acids. V dropped 11 bases and J dropped 5 bases, with 19 bases sitting between them.

The origin of this receptor is a woman between 55 and 75 years old in good health and CMV-seropositive. What was sequenced was PBMCs. The chain uses TRBV10-3 and TRBJ2-7; D might be TRBD2 (6 bases). Here the CDR3 reads CAHSGRRNDEQYF. As DNA, the CDR3 is TGTGCCCATAGCGGTCGCAGGAATGACGAGCAGTACTTC.